This note documents a single T cell receptor beta chain sequence. Its cognate antigen is unknown. This entry belongs to a study of regulatory T cells in long-lasting Graves disease. The study, taken as a whole, reports: Persistent Graves' disease cases displayed lower TCR diversity than newly diagnosed ones.

Arm-PCR with iRepertoire HTBI primers amplified the CDR3 regions for these TCR beta libraries. TCRdb itself ran the multiplex PCR reads through MiXCR, one entry per CDR3 protein. The data contain fewer than 650,000 distinct CDR3 sequences, under 20% of them singletons. Time point denoted: newly diagnosed GD, antithyroid drugs for less than 3 months. PBMCs provided the RNA from which the TCR library was made. The germline V and J ends were trimmed by 2 bases and 5 bases, with 12 bases remaining between them. The CDR3 contains 14 residues. The germline gives CDR1 SGHAT, CDR2 FQNNGV. This sample was shared with a second study, whose subject was T cells in Graves' hyperthyroidism and ophthalmopathy. As that report states: Also found in blood were most expanded thyroid clonotypes above 0.001.

The source was peripheral blood mononuclear cells (PBMCs), collected at new diagnosis, from a patient treated with antithyroid drugs. The TCR originated in a woman under 40 with Graves disease. The V gene is TRBV11-2, the J gene TRBJ2-5; D call uncertain. This chain's CDR3 is CASSLNNYAETQYF. The CDR3 DNA follows: TGTGCCAGCAGCTTAAATAATTATGCGGAGACCCAGTACTTC. The full variable domain, with the rest looked up from reference TRBV11-2 and TRBJ2-5, is EAGVAQSPRYKIIEKRQSVAFWCNPISGHATLYWYQQILGQGPKLLIQFQNNGVVDDSQLPKDRFSAERLKGVDSTLKIQPAKLEDSAVYLCASSLNNYAETQYFGPGTRLLVL.